A single sample is the source of the 13 T cell receptor beta chains below, sequenced in a study of T-cell memory formation after mild COVID-19. TCRdb passed the 5' RACE reads through MiXCR, listing each CDR3 protein once. The table includes 100,000 to 150,000 distinct CDR3 sequences, roughly 15% detected once. Sequencing was done on a sample of PBMCs or a T cell subset sorted from them (not recorded which). Every receptor here comes from an adult woman who had mild COVID-19 (a few samples of this study predate the infection). Cell type and time point are not known.

This clonotype was detected a few times. The gene calls are TRBV7-3 and TRBJ2-4; no reliable D call. Trimming stripped 0 bases from V and 1 base from J, with 7 bases between. This CDR3 is 15 amino acids long. From germline, CDR1 is SGHTA and CDR2 FQGTGA. CDR3 DNA: TGTGCCAGCAGCTTAACTAGTAGCGCCAAAAACATTCAGTACTTC. Encoded protein: CASSLTSSAKNIQYF.

The CDR3 reads CASSHGEGAGAEAFF. CDR3 DNA sequence: TGTGCCAGCAGCCACGGTGAGGGGGCTGGTGCCGAAGCTTTCTTT. The V and J genes are TRBV4-2 and TRBJ1-1; TRBD1 matches at 7 bases. Germline V gives CDR1 LGHNA, CDR2 YNFKEQ. The CDR3 extends over 15 amino acids. V was clipped by 3 bases and J by 8 bases; unmatched bases: 12.

In its sample, this clonotype was seen a few times. The chain joins TRBV27 to TRBJ2-7, with 13 nucleotides matching TRBD2. J was trimmed by 4 bases and V by 5 bases; bases with no gene match: 5. This CDR3 is built from 15 residues. Germline V lookup: CDR1 MNHEY, CDR2 SMNVEV (reference sequence). The CDR3 DNA sequence: TGTGCCAGCAGTCCTAGACTAGCGGGGGGTTACGAGCAGTACTTC. It yields the protein CASSPRLAGGYEQYF.

This clonotype has a handful of counts. The genes are TRBV7-6 and TRBJ2-5, with TRBD2 matching over 10 bases. Germline CDR1 reads SGHVS; CDR2 reads FNYEAQ. V was pared by 5 bases and J by 3 bases, with 6 bases of the junction left unmatched. The CDR3 is 15 amino acids. The CDR3 region is CASSIEAGGEETQYF. The CDR3 bases are TGTGCCAGCAGCATAGAAGCGGGGGGGGAAGAGACCCAGTACTTC.

The chain has TRBV15 and TRBJ2-1; D perhaps matches TRBD2 (6 bases). Germline CDR1 reads LNHNV; CDR2 reads YYDKDF (reference sequence). The CDR3 is 16 residues long. Trimming left V 4 bases short and J 0 bases short, with 13 bases between. CDR3 DNA sequence: TGTGCCACCAGCACCTACGGGGGAAGCTCCTACAATGAGCAGTTCTTC. Amino acids: CATSTYGGSSYNEQFF.

This clonotype was recorded a few times. In nucleotides, the CDR3 is TGCAGCGTAGGGTGGGTGGGGGCGAGAGATGGCTACACCTTC. This codes for CSVGWVGARDGYTF. The chain recombines TRBV29-1 with TRBJ1-2, with D tentatively TRBD1 (6 bases). Germline assignment: CDR1 SQVTM and CDR2 ANQGSEA. This CDR3 contains 14 residues. Trimming stripped 6 bases from V and 6 bases from J, with 20 bases between.

The chain has TRBV7-9 and TRBJ2-1; perhaps TRBD2 as D (5 bases). The CDR3 length is 16 residues. CDR1 and CDR2 (germline): SEHNR, FQNEAQ (reference sequence). Trimming cost V 5 bases and J 2 bases, with 16 bases left between them. As DNA, the CDR3 is TGTGCCAGCAGCCCCACCGAGGGATCGCCCTACAATGAGCAGTTCTTC. This sequence encodes CASSPTEGSPYNEQFF. The variable domain in full, with the rest retrieved from reference TRBV7-9 and TRBJ2-1, is DTGVSQNPRHKITKRGQNVTFRCDPISEHNRLYWYRQTLGQGPEFLTYFQNEAQLEKSRLLSDRFSAERPKGSFSTLEIQRTEQGDSAMYLCASSPTEGSPYNEQFFGPGTRLTVL.

This clonotype occurred a few times. This sequence joins TRBV12-3 or TRBV12-4 and TRBJ1-4, with TRBD1 matching over 8 bases. CDR3 length: 13 residues. With V trimmed by 6 bases and J by 7 bases, 4 bases remained unmatched. CDR3 sequence (DNA): TGTGCCAGCAGCCCCGGGACAGGTGAAAAACTGTTTTTT. As protein: CASSPGTGEKLFF.

This clonotype turned up a few times. This chain connects TRBV27 to TRBJ2-7; tentative D call: TRBD2 (6 bases). Between the trimmed V and J ends, which lost 5 bases and 3 bases, there was a span of 23 bases. This CDR3 contains 17 residues. Germline CDR1 MNHEY, CDR2 SMNVEV (reference sequence). CDR3 region: CASSLYLSRDSNYEQYF. CDR3 bases: TGTGCCAGCAGTCTTTACCTTTCCCGGGACTCCAACTACGAGCAGTACTTC.

The chain couples TRBV7-9 to TRBJ1-3; D gene ambiguous. The germline V and J ends were trimmed by 5 bases and 0 bases, with 14 bases remaining between them. Per the germline V gene, CDR1 is SEHNR and CDR2 is FQNEAQ (reference sequence). The CDR3 totals 16 residues. The DNA of the CDR3 is TGTGCCAGCAGCCCCTCTAGGGCTAGCTCTGGAAACACCATATATTTT. This translates into CASSPSRASSGNTIYF.

The chain uses TRBV7-8 and TRBJ2-3; the match to TRBD2 covers 8 bases. CDR1 is SGHVS, CDR2 FQNEAQ, per germline. J lost 7 bases, V lost 4 bases, and 10 bases had no gene match. There are 15 residues in the CDR3. CDR3 loop: CASSSTSGSPYTQYF. CDR3 coding DNA: TGTGCCAGCAGCTCCACTAGCGGTAGCCCGTATACGCAGTATTTT.

The rearrangement joins TRBV29-1 to TRBJ1-2; D unclear. From germline, CDR1 is SQVTM and CDR2 ANQGSEA. V was pared by 1 base and J by 7 bases, with 7 bases between. The CDR3 spans 11 residues. CDR3 in amino acids: CSVEGDGGYTF. CDR3 nucleotides: TGCAGCGTTGAAGGCGACGGTGGCTACACCTTC.

This clonotype was detected only a few times. J is TRBJ2-1 and V is TRBV11-3, with 8 nucleotides matching TRBD2. Unmatched junction bases numbered 7, after V lost 6 bases and J lost 6 bases. Germline CDR1 SGHNT, CDR2 YENEEA. The length of the CDR3 is 14 residues. Here the CDR3 reads CASRFSGNLNEQFF. The CDR3 nucleotides are TGTGCCAGCAGATTTAGCGGGAACCTCAATGAGCAGTTCTTC.